Presented here are 25 T cell receptor beta chains from one specimen sequenced in a study of blood T cell repertoires in COVID-19. Only in-frame clones appear in the TCRdb table, and some are missing; sequencing was by immunoSEQ multiplex PCR. The sample contains approximately 150,000 clones, roughly four fifths of which appear only once. Sample: peripheral blood. Receptors originate from a woman older than 75 with acute or convalescent COVID-19.

V is TRBV5-1 and J is TRBJ2-1; TRBD2 agrees at 7 bases. J was trimmed by 6 bases and V by 1 base; bases with no gene match: 7. The germline CDR1 and CDR2 sequences are SGHRS and YFSETQ. This CDR3 spans 15 amino acids. CDR3 sequence: CASSLTVQRGNEQFF. The CDR3 DNA reads TGCGCCAGCAGCTTGACAGTACAGCGGGGCAATGAGCAGTTCTTC.

This clone was seen a single time. The chain links TRBV18 to TRBJ2-7; tentative D call: TRBD1 (8 bases). V dropped 6 bases and J dropped 2 bases, with 17 bases sitting between them. CDR3 length: 15 amino acids. Germline values: CDR1 KGHSH, CDR2 LQKENI. CDR3 region: CASSQDREGTYEQYF. CDR3 nucleotides: TGTGCCAGCTCCCAGGACAGGGAGGGAACCTACGAGCAGTACTTC. The full variable domain, its missing parts supplied by reference TRBV18 and TRBJ2-7, is NAGVMQNPRHLVRRRGQEARLRCSPMKGHSHVYWYRQLPEEGLKFMVYLQKENIIDESGMPKERFSAEFPKEGPSILRIQQVVRGDSAAYFCASSQDREGTYEQYFGPGTRLTVT.

The V call is TRBV5-1, the J call TRBJ2-3, with D perhaps TRBD2 (5 bases). The V end was cut by 3 bases, the J end by 1 base, with 15 bases between. The CDR3 runs 16 residues. Germline V CDR1 and CDR2: SGHRS, YFSETQ. For the CDR3, the DNA is TGCGCCAGCAGCTCCAACGTGGGAGACGGCACAGATACGCAGTATTTT. This codes for CASSSNVGDGTDTQYF.

The chain couples TRBV7-3 to TRBJ2-7; D remains unclear. The CDR3 extends over 13 amino acids. V shed 1 base and J shed 3 bases, with 7 bases lying between them. Germline loops: CDR1 SGHTA, CDR2 FQGTGA. The CDR3 DNA is TGTGCCAGCAGCTTAAGAGGCGGCTACGAGCAGTACTTC. It specifies CASSLRGGYEQYF.

The chain has TRBV6-1 and TRBJ2-7; possible D gene TRBD1, 6 bases. Germline CDR1 reads MNHNS; CDR2 reads SASEGT. V was trimmed by 1 base and J by 2 bases, leaving 9 bases between them. The CDR3 length is 14 residues. The CDR3 DNA reads as TGTGCCAGCAGTGAAGGGCAGGGGACCTACGAGCAGTACTTC. Translated, it gives CASSEGQGTYEQYF.

V and J are TRBV4-3 and TRBJ2-1, with D possibly TRBD1 on 6 matching bases. There are 15 residues in the CDR3. V was pared by 0 bases and J by 7 bases, with 13 bases between. Germline assignment: CDR1 LGHNA and CDR2 YSLEER. For the CDR3, the DNA is TGCGCCAGCAGCCAAGACAGGGGAGCGTGGAATGAGCAGTTCTTC. It specifies CASSQDRGAWNEQFF.

The chain links TRBV7-8 to TRBJ1-5, with 9 bases that match TRBD1. CDR3 size: 15 residues. V shed 1 base, J shed 8 bases, and the junction held 6 bases outside the gene matches. Germline values: CDR1 SGHVS, CDR2 FQNEAQ. The CDR3 loop is CASSLGTGAVEPQHF. As DNA, the CDR3 is TGTGCCAGCAGCTTAGGGACAGGGGCGGTGGAGCCCCAGCATTTT.

The rearrangement uses TRBV7-8 and TRBJ2-1, with 8 nucleotides matching TRBD1. V lost 5 bases and J lost 6; bases outside the gene matches: 9. The length of the CDR3 is 15 residues. Per germline, CDR1 SGHVS and CDR2 FQNEAQ. DNA for the CDR3: TGTGCCAGCAGCCAGGACAGGGCAAGAGGCAATGAGCAGTTCTTC. Translating it yields CASSQDRARGNEQFF.

In this sample, this clone turned up a few times. The chain uses TRBV5-4 and TRBJ1-1, with 9 bases matching TRBD1. Trimming at V came to 4 bases and at J to 4 bases, leaving 8 bases not matched to a gene. Germline values: CDR1 SGHNT, CDR2 YYREEE (reference sequence). This CDR3 has 15 residues. The CDR3 bases are TGTGCCAGCAGCCGACTACAGGGGGCAACCACTGAAGCTTTCTTT. Protein sequence: CASSRLQGATTEAFF.

This clone was detected a few times. The chain links TRBV19 to TRBJ1-4; TRBD1 might be the D (6 bases). V was trimmed by 7 bases and J by 0 bases, leaving 15 bases between them. Germline V gene data show CDR1 as LNHDA and CDR2 as SQIVND (reference sequence). CDR3 size: 16 residues. The CDR3 bases are TGTGCCAGTACCAGGGGAGGGGGGGCAACTAATGAAAAACTGTTTTTT. It yields the protein CASTRGGGATNEKLFF.

The V and J genes are TRBV6-1 and TRBJ1-5, with D maybe TRBD1 (6 bases). In germline, CDR1 is MNHNS, CDR2 SASEGT. The length of the CDR3 is 15 residues. Trimming removed 1 base from V and 4 bases from J, with 11 bases in between. The CDR3 reads CASSEGRQGNQPQHF. The CDR3, as DNA: TGTGCCAGCAGTGAAGGTCGGCAGGGGAATCAGCCCCAGCATTTT.

This sequence joins TRBV18 and TRBJ1-1, with D perhaps TRBD1 (6 bases). CDR3 length: 13 amino acids. With 8 bases removed from V and 1 base from J, the gap between germline ends came to 11 bases. Per the germline V gene, CDR1 is KGHSH and CDR2 is LQKENI. The chain's CDR3 is CASEQGPNTEAFF. The CDR3 bases are TGTGCCAGCGAACAGGGACCGAACACTGAAGCTTTCTTT.

This chain's CDR3 is CASSFTTGTPLHF. The CDR3 bases are TGTGCCAGCAGTTTTACCACAGGGACACCCCTCCACTTT. The V call is TRBV12-3 or TRBV12-4, the J call TRBJ1-6, with a weak D call TRBD1 (6 bases). V lost 3 bases and J lost 11, with 11 bases in between. The CDR3 runs to 13 residues.

This chain joins TRBV30 and TRBJ2-2; 11 bases are shared with TRBD2. Germline CDR1 reads GTSNPN; CDR2 reads SVGIG (reference sequence). The V and J ends lost 2 bases and 3 bases, in that order; junction bases with no gene match: 2. The CDR3 has 15 residues. The CDR3 loop is CAWSSSGGYTGELFF. The CDR3 bases are TGTGCCTGGAGTTCTAGCGGGGGGTACACCGGGGAGCTGTTTTTT.

The genes are TRBV12-3 or TRBV12-4 and TRBJ1-4, with D unclear. This CDR3 is built from 12 residues. V lost 0 bases and J lost 8, with 4 bases in between. CDR3 in DNA: TGTGCCAGCAGTTTAGCCGGGGAAAAACTGTTTTTT. The encoded protein is CASSLAGEKLFF.

J is TRBJ2-2 and V is TRBV5-5; 10 bases fit TRBD1. Germline V gene data show CDR1 as SGHKS and CDR2 as YYEKEE (reference sequence). J was trimmed by 4 bases and V by 4 bases; bases with no gene match: 7. There are 16 residues in the CDR3. CDR3 loop: CASSRMGQGTTGELFF. The DNA for the CDR3 is TGTGCCAGCAGCCGCATGGGACAGGGGACCACCGGGGAGCTGTTTTTT.

CDR3 amino acids: CASSSPDREAFF. CDR3 coding DNA: TGTGCCAGCAGCTCCCCGGACAGGGAAGCTTTCTTT. The V call is TRBV7-9, the J call TRBJ1-1, with 7 bases matching TRBD1. The V gene end was trimmed by 4 bases and the J gene end by 8 bases; junction bases not matched to a gene: 4. CDR1 and CDR2 (germline): SEHNR, FQNEAQ (reference sequence). The CDR3 loop spans 12 amino acids.

The chain joins TRBV9 to TRBJ2-7, with TRBD2 identical over 11 bases. This CDR3 is built from 14 residues. The ends lost 0 bases at V and 6 bases at J; junction bases unmatched: 2. The germline CDR1 and CDR2 sequences are SGDLS and YYNGEE. CDR3 DNA sequence: TGTGCCAGCAGCGTAGTGCTAGCGGGAGGCGAGCAGTACTTC. Protein: CASSVVLAGGEQYF. The full variable domain, in which reference TRBV9 and TRBJ2-7 provide the parts outside the CDR3, is DSGVTQTPKHLITATGQRVTLRCSPRSGDLSVYWYQQSLDQGLQFLIQYYNGEERAKGNILERFSAQQFPDLHSELNLSSLELGDSALYFCASSVVLAGGEQYFGPGTRLTVT.

CDR3 region: CASSLRGLSYEQYF. DNA for the CDR3: TGTGCCAGCAGCTTAAGGGGACTCTCCTACGAGCAGTACTTC. The chain is built from TRBV7-3 and TRBJ2-7; a weak D match, TRBD2 (6 bases). Germline V gene lookup returns CDR1 SGHTA and CDR2 FQGTGA. The CDR3 sequence is 14 residues long. V lost 1 base and J lost 0, with 7 bases in between.

The V call is TRBV6-2 or TRBV6-3, the J call TRBJ2-4; 10 nucleotides align to TRBD2. This CDR3 is built from 19 residues. Germline V gene sequence: CDR1 MNHEY, CDR2 SVGEGT. V gave up 5 bases and J gave up 1 base; unmatched junction bases: 14. The CDR3: CASSAMAGTSVRAKNIQYF. DNA for the CDR3: TGTGCCAGCAGTGCGATGGCCGGGACTAGCGTTAGGGCCAAAAACATTCAGTACTTC.

The genes are TRBV7-9 and TRBJ2-1; D possibly corresponds to TRBD2 (6 bases). The CDR3 contains 12 residues. V lost 8 bases, J lost 8 bases, and 13 bases lay in between. Germline V lookup: CDR1 SEHNR, CDR2 FQNEAQ (reference sequence). The CDR3 nucleotides read TGTGCCAGCGGAGGGCCAAGGGATGAGCAGTTCTTC. The encoded protein is CASGGPRDEQFF.

DNA of the CDR3: TGCGCCAGCAGTGAGTCGGCTAGCGGGAACGATCCCTCCTACGAGCAGTACTTC. As protein: CASSESASGNDPSYEQYF. V gene TRBV10-1 combines with J gene TRBJ2-7; 9 bases are shared with TRBD2. There are 18 residues in the CDR3. The V segment lost 0 bases and the J segment 0 bases; nucleotides outside the gene matches: 9. Germline V gene sequence: CDR1 WNHNN, CDR2 SYGVQD (reference sequence).

The gene calls are TRBV6-6 and TRBJ1-1, with TRBD1 matching 9 bases. Looked up from germline, CDR1 is MNHNY and CDR2 is SVGAGI (reference sequence). CDR3 length: 15 residues. Germline trimming cut 5 bases from V and 5 bases from J; bases unmatched to any gene: 9. Written as DNA, the CDR3 is TGTGCCAGCAGTCGACCGGGACAGGGTTTAACTGAAGCTTTCTTT. Amino acids: CASSRPGQGLTEAFF.

The gene calls are TRBV28 and TRBJ2-1; the D gene is possibly TRBD2 (7 bases). V lost 3 bases and J lost 4, with 16 bases in between. The CDR3 loop spans 16 amino acids. From germline, CDR1 is MDHEN and CDR2 SYDVKM. CDR3 in amino acids: CASSLGGGIIYNEQFF. For the CDR3, the DNA is TGTGCCAGCAGTTTGGGAGGGGGTATCATTTACAATGAGCAGTTCTTC.

CDR3 DNA: TGTGCCAGCAGTCCTGCCGGACAGGGGACTCCTAACTATGGCTACACCTTC. It translates to CASSPAGQGTPNYGYTF. The chain carries TRBV28 and TRBJ1-2; 9 nucleotides line up with TRBD1. This CDR3 has 17 residues. Trimming removed 5 bases from V and 0 bases from J; junction bases left unmatched: 10. The germline V gene encodes CDR1 MDHEN and CDR2 SYDVKM.